This is a list of T cell receptor beta chains from one sample in a study of cytomegalovirus exposure and HLA in healthy donors. Only in-frame clones appear in the TCRdb table, and some are missing; sequencing was by immunoSEQ multiplex PCR. The sample has 200,000 to 250,000 clones, around four fifths seen once. Sequences were obtained from PBMCs. These receptors came from a boy younger than 10 in good health and CMV-seronegative. CDR3s include the opening cysteine and the closing phenylalanine or tryptophan. Fields, in order: J gene, V gene, D gene, clone size, CDR3 DNA, CDR3 protein. D genes are given only for firm matches. The size field is filled for only some rows; it gives once, few, many or a size class.

TRBJ1-6	TRBV30	.	.	TGTGCCTGGATGGACAGTTTTACATCGAGCAATTCACCCCTCCACTTT	CAWMDSFTSSNSPLHF
TRBJ1-4	TRBV25-1	.	.	TGTGCCAGCAACCGGGGAGGGATTAATGAAAAACTGTTTTTT	CASNRGGINEKLFF
TRBJ1-5	TRBV2	.	few	TGTGCCAGCAGTGTCGGGACACCTTTTAGCAATCAGCCCCAGCATTTT	CASSVGTPFSNQPQHF
TRBJ2-3	TRBV9	.	.	TGTGCCAGCAGCGTAGAGGGGCAGTACACAGATACGCAGTATTTT	CASSVEGQYTDTQYF
TRBJ2-1	TRBV19	.	.	TGTGCCAGTAGTTTAGGCGGGAACGCCTACAATGAGCAGTTCTTC	CASSLGGNAYNEQFF
TRBJ2-1	TRBV13	TRBD2	.	TGTGCCAGCAGCTTTGGAACTAGCGGGGGGTCCATGGGTGAGCAGTTCTTC	CASSFGTSGGSMGEQFF
TRBJ1-2	TRBV30	TRBD1	.	TGTGCCTGGAGAAGACAGGGATCCCGCTACACCTTC	CAWRRQGSRYTF
TRBJ1-5	TRBV7-2	.	.	TGTGCCAGCAGCTTAAATCCAGTAAATGTTCAGCCCCAGCATTTT	CASSLNPVNVQPQHF
TRBJ2-3	TRBV11-2	.	.	TGTGCCAGCAGCTCGGAGGGGGCAGGCCCAGATACGCAGTATTTT	CASSSEGAGPDTQYF
TRBJ1-1	TRBV10-3	TRBD1	few	TGTGCCATCAGGAACCGGCGACAGGGGGCTAAAAACACTGAAGCTTTCTTT	CAIRNRRQGAKNTEAFF
TRBJ1-6	TRBV6-5	.	few	TGTGCCAGCAGTTACGGTCAGGGGTCACCCCTCCACTTT	CASSYGQGSPLHF
TRBJ1-2	TRBV30	.	.	TGTGCCTGGAGTACGGGGGGATATTATGGCTACACCTTC	CAWSTGGYYGYTF
TRBJ2-7	TRBV4-1	TRBD2	.	TGCGCCAGCAGCCACCCTACTTCACTAGCGGGAGGTTCCTACGAGCAGTACTTC	CASSHPTSLAGGSYEQYF
TRBJ2-1	TRBV4-1	.	.	TGCGCCAGCAGCCAAGATAGGTCAGGGCGTAATGAGCAGTTCTTC	CASSQDRSGRNEQFF
TRBJ2-7	TRBV6-5	.	few	TGTGCCAGCAGTGAGGGACACTCCGCATCCGAGCAGTACTTC	CASSEGHSASEQYF
TRBJ2-3	TRBV7-9	TRBD2	once	TGTGCCAGCAGCTCCTCGGGACTAGCGGGGGGGCTAGGTACGCAGTATTTT	CASSSSGLAGGLGTQYF
TRBJ2-7	TRBV27	TRBD1	.	TGTGCCAGCAGTTTATTCGGACAGGGTAACTACGAGCAGTACTTC	CASSLFGQGNYEQYF
TRBJ1-1	TRBV5-4	.	.	TGTGCCAGCAGCCGCGGTTCCAGGGGAGGGTCAACTGAAGCTTTCTTT	CASSRGSRGGSTEAFF
TRBJ2-7	TRBV4-1	.	.	TGCGCCAGCAGCCAACGTACGGACAGCTACGAGCAGTACTTC	CASSQRTDSYEQYF
TRBJ2-7	TRBV29-1	.	.	TGCAGCGTTGAAGGTCCAGGGGCCGGAAGCGAGCAGTACTTC	CSVEGPGAGSEQYF
TRBJ2-1	TRBV10-3	TRBD2	.	TGTGCCATCAGTGGGCCCGGGAGGGAGGGCCGAGATGAGCAGTTCTTC	CAISGPGREGRDEQFF
TRBJ1-2	TRBV5-1	TRBD1	.	TGCGCCAGCACCCAAGCCCCGGGACAGAACTATGGCTACACCTTC	CASTQAPGQNYGYTF
TRBJ2-3	TRBV27	TRBD2	.	TGTGCCAGCAGTTTACTAGCGGGAGTCCTCGGCACAGATACGCAGTATTTT	CASSLLAGVLGTDTQYF
TRBJ2-1	TRBV6-5	TRBD2	.	TGTGCCAGCAGTTACTCGTCGGGGGGAGAGCAGTTCTTC	CASSYSSGGEQFF
TRBJ2-7	TRBV2	TRBD1	once	TGTGCCAGCCGACCGGGACAGGGCTACGAGCAGTACTTC	CASRPGQGYEQYF
TRBJ1-2	TRBV29-1	TRBD1	.	TGCAGCGCCTTTTCCGGGACAGGGATTAACTATGGCTACACCTTC	CSAFSGTGINYGYTF
TRBJ1-2	TRBV10-3	.	.	TGTGCCATCAGTGAGTCGATTTCGCTCGGAGGGTTGAATGGCTACACCTTC	CAISESISLGGLNGYTF
TRBJ1-4	TRBV30	.	few	TGTGCCTGGAGCGATCGGAAACTGTTTTTT	CAWSDRKLFF
TRBJ2-2	TRBV7-6	.	.	TGTGCCAGCAGTTATTACAGGCCTCGCGGCACCGGGGAGCTGTTTTTT	CASSYYRPRGTGELFF
TRBJ1-4	TRBV4-1	.	.	TGCGCCAGCAGCCAAGAGGACCGGGGAGGAAAACTGTTTTTT	CASSQEDRGGKLFF
TRBJ1-3	TRBV18	.	.	TGTGCCAGCTCACCACGAAGTCCTTTGAGCTCTGGAAACACCATATATTTT	CASSPRSPLSSGNTIYF
TRBJ2-1	TRBV2	TRBD2	few	TGTGCCAGCAGGCCCCTTGACGGACTAGCGGGCGAGCAGTTCTTC	CASRPLDGLAGEQFF
TRBJ2-3	TRBV5-6	TRBD1	.	TGTGCCAGCAGCTTTGGTACAGGGGGGGATACGCAGTATTTT	CASSFGTGGDTQYF
TRBJ2-1	TRBV5-4	.	.	TGTGCCAGCAGCTTGAGTCGTGCGGGCAATGAGCAGTTCTTC	CASSLSRAGNEQFF
TRBJ1-1	TRBV19	.	.	TGTGCCAGTAGTATACCGGGTTCGAACACTGAAGCTTTCTTT	CASSIPGSNTEAFF
TRBJ2-3	TRBV11-2	.	.	TGTGCCAGCAGCTTGGGGGGAACAGATACGCAGTATTTT	CASSLGGTDTQYF
TRBJ1-1	TRBV13	.	.	TGTGCCAGCAGCCTAGGGCCAGGGGACACTGAAGCTTTCTTT	CASSLGPGDTEAFF